This T cell receptor beta chain was sequenced for a study of shared clonotypes between healthy human individuals. Produced via immunoSEQ multiplex PCR; TCRdb's table is partial and in-frame only. The data hold 2 million to 2.5 million clones, with roughly 95% observed a single time. The CDR3 loop spans 15 amino acids. Deletions cut 6 bases from V and 0 bases from J, with 13 bases between. Germline V gives CDR1 MGHDK, CDR2 SYGVNS. The chain recombines TRBV25-1 with TRBJ2-3, with D perhaps matching TRBD2 (5 bases). The receptor comes from a man between 18 and 35 years old in good health. The sample taken for sequencing was naive CD4+ T cells sorted from blood. Stated subset: CD45RA+ positively selected. This CDR3 is CASSAEGRSTDTQYF. The CDR3 nucleotides are TGTGCCAGCAGCGCCGAGGGTCGGAGCACAGATACGCAGTATTTT.